This TCR beta chain was sequenced in a study of vaccination effects on CD4 cells after COVID-19. Study-wide context: A couple of convalescent pre-vaccine samples were taken 142 and 148 days post-diagnosis.

For this clone: Its specificity is not known.

Study results and limitations: In the late period after vaccination, infection- and vaccine-induced clones contracted markedly.

Some clones are missing from TCRdb's copy, which holds only in-frame ones; the method was immunoSEQ multiplex PCR. In the table there are tens of thousands of clones, around 67% of which are singletons. Germline CDR1 is DFQATT and CDR2 is SNEGSKA (reference sequence). The V gene end was trimmed by 3 bases and the J gene end by 2 bases; junction bases not matched to a gene: 6. The CDR3 consists of 14 residues. Peptide-pool stimulation followed by sequencing identified expanded antigen-specific CD4+ clonotypes in the ViraFEST assay. Subsequent to a culture period of about nine days, CD4+ T cells were isolated. The person had a PCR-confirmed SARS-CoV-2 infection during March to December 2020. Cultures of approximately 2.1 million PBMC per well contained around 11 IU/ml IL-2 plus 10 ug/ml peptides. Half-medium replacement with IL-2 medium occurred on days 3 and 7.

The V and J genes are TRBV20-1 and TRBJ2-7; TRBD2 agrees at 8 bases. The source of this sequence is a human donor who had a prior SARS-CoV-2 infection. This material consisted of CD4+ T cells from PBMCs cultured with a peptide pool, taken before COVID-19 vaccination. The DNA for the CDR3 is TGCAGTGCTAGTCGGGGTAGCGGGGCCTACGAGCAGTACTTC. It encodes CSASRGSGAYEQYF.